This T cell receptor beta chain came from a study of cytomegalovirus exposure and HLA in healthy donors. A note on this clone: Its antigen is undetermined.

The PCR had 60 Vbeta and 13 Jbeta primers. The assay was immunoSEQ multiplex PCR, and TCRdb's table has in-frame clones only and misses some. The table lists some 220,000 clones, about three quarters of them singletons. Whole-study results and caveats: Analysis was carried out at a later point, and it linked a missense DCLRE1C variant to TCR beta V- and J-gene trimming. Reports credit the classifier with highly specific, highly sensitive diagnosis of cytomegalovirus status.

Sequenced input: PBMCs. The origin of this receptor is a woman in her sixties or seventies in good health and CMV-seropositive.

The CDR3 nucleotides are TGTGCCAGCAGTCGGCCCTACGTCGGGAGGGACAATGAGCAGTTCTTC. It specifies CASSRPYVGRDNEQFF. The rearrangement joins TRBV27 to TRBJ2-1, with 8 bases fitting TRBD2. V lost 5 bases, J lost 5 bases, and 11 bases stayed unmatched. This CDR3 is built from 16 residues. Germline loops: CDR1 MNHEY, CDR2 SMNVEV (reference sequence).